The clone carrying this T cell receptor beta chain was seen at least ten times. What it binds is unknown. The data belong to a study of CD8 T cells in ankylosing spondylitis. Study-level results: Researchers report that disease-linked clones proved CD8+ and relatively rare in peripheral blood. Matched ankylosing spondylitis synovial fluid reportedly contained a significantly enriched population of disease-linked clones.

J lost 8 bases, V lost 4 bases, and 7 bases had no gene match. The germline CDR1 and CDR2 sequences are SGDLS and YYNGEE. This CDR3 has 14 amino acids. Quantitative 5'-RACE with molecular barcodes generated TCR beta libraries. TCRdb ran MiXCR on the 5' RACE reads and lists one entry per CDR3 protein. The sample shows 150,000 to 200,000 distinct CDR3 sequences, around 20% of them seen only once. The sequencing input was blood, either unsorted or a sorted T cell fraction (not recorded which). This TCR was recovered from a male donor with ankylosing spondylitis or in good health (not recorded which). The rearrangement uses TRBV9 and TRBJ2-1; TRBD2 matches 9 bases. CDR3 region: CASSPLLAGYEQFF. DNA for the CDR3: TGTGCCAGCAGCCCCCTCCTAGCGGGATATGAGCAGTTCTTC.